This TCR beta chain was sequenced during a study of radiation and T cells in renal cell carcinoma. Regarding the study as a whole: Irradiated tumors had higher TCR clonality than control tumors.

Only in-frame clones appear in the TCRdb table, and some are missing; sequencing was by immunoSEQ multiplex PCR. The table shows roughly 12,000 clones, with around 35% occurring only once. The CDR3 has 14 amino acids. The junction had 2 bases not matched to a gene; V was cut back by 3 bases and J by 0 bases. CDR1 is SGHVS and CDR2 is FQNEAQ in the germline V gene. Treatment indicated: 15 Gy SBRT to primary tumor, nephrectomy 4 weeks later. Nephrectomy followed 15 Gy stereotactic body radiation by 4 weeks. Details on this clone: Its target is unknown.

This specimen was tumor tissue, taken from a patient whose treatment included radiotherapy and nephrectomy. The chain uses TRBV7-8 and TRBJ2-7, with 7 bases aligning to TRBD1. This TCR was recovered from a man aged 60 to 75 with renal cell carcinoma. The CDR3 sequence: CASSFGQASYEQYV. DNA of the CDR3: TGTGCCAGCAGCTTCGGACAGGCCTCCTACGAGCAGTACGTC.